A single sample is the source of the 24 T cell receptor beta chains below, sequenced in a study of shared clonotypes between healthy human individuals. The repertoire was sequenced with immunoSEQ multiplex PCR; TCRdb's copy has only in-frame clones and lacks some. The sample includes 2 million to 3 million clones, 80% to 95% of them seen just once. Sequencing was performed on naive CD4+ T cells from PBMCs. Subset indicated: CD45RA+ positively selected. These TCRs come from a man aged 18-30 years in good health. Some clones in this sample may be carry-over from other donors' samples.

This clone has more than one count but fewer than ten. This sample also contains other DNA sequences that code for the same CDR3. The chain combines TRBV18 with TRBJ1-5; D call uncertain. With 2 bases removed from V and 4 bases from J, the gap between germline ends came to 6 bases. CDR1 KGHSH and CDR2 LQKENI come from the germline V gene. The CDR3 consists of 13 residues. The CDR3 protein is CASSPGPNQPQHF. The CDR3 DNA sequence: TGTGCCAGCTCACCAGGGCCAAATCAGCCCCAGCATTTT.

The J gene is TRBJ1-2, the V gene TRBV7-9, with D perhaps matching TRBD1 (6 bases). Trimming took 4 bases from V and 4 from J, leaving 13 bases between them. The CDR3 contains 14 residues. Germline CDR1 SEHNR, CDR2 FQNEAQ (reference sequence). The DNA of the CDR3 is TGTGCCAGCAGCTCAGGACGGGGGCCCTATGGCTACACCTTC. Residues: CASSSGRGPYGYTF.

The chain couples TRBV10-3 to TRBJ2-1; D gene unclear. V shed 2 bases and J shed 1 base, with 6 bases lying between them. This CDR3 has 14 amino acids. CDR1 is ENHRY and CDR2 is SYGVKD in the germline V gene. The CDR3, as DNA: TGTGCCATCAGTGAGATGGGGTCCTACAATGAGCAGTTCTTC. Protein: CAISEMGSYNEQFF.

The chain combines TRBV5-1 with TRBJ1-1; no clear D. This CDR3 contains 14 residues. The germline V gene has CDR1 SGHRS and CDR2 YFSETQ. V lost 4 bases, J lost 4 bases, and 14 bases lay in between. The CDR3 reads CASSRNIEGTEAFF. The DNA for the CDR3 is TGCGCCAGCAGCCGAAATATCGAAGGCACTGAAGCTTTCTTT.

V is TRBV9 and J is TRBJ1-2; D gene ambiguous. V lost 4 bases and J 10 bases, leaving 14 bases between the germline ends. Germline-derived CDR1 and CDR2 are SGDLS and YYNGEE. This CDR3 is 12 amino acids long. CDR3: CASSPLRGPYTF. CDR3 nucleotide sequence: TGTGCCAGCAGCCCTCTTCGTGGCCCCTACACCTTC.

CDR3 protein: CASSQTSGTGGFYFGYTF. The DNA of the CDR3 is TGTGCCAGCAGCCAAACTTCCGGGACAGGGGGCTTTTACTTTGGCTACACCTTC. The J gene is TRBJ1-2, the V gene TRBV4-2; 12 positions agree with TRBD1. Germline CDR1 LGHNA, CDR2 YNFKEQ. V lost 2 bases and J lost 7; bases outside the gene matches: 14. The CDR3 is 18 amino acids.

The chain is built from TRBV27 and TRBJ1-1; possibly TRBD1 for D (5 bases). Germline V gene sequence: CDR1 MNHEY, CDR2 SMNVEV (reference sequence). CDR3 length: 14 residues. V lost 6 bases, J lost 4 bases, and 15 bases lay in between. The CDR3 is CASRGHVRGTEAFF. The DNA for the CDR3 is TGTGCCAGCAGGGGCCACGTGAGGGGCACTGAAGCTTTCTTT.

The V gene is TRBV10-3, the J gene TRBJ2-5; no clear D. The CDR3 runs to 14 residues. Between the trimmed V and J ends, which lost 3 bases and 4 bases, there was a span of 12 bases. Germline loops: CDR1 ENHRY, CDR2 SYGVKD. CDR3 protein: CAISDRNPGETQYF. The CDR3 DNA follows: TGTGCCATCAGTGATCGGAACCCTGGAGAGACCCAGTACTTC.

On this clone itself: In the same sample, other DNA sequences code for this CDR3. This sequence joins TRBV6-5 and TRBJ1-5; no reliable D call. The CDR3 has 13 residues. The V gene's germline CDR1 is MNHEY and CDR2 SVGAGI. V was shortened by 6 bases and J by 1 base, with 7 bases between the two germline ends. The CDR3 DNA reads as TGTGCCAGCAGCCAGAGGAGCAATCAGCCCCAGCATTTT. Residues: CASSQRSNQPQHF.

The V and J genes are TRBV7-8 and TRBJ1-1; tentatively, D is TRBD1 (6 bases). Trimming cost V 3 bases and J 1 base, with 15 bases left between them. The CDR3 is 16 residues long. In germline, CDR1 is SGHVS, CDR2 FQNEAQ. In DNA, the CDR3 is TGTGCCAGCAGCTTCCTGGGCGGGACAACGAACACTGAAGCTTTCTTT. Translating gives CASSFLGGTTNTEAFF.

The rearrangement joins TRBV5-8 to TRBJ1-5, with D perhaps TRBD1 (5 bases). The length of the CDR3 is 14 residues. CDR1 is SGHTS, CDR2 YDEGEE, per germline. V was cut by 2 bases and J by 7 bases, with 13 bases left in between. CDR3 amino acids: CASSFDRDNQPQHF. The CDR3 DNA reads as TGTGCCAGCAGCTTCGACAGAGACAACCAGCCCCAGCATTTT.

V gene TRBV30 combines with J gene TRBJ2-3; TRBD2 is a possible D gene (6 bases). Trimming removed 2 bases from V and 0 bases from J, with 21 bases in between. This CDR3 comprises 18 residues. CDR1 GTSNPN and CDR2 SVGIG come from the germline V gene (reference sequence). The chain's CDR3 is CAWSPGLGTPASTDTQYF. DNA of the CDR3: TGTGCCTGGAGTCCCGGCCTCGGGACTCCAGCTAGCACAGATACGCAGTATTTT.

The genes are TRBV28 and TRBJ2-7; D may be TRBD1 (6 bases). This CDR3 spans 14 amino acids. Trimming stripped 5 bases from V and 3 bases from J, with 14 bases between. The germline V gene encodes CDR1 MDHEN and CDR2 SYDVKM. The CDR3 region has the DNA TGTGCCAGCAGTGGGGCGACAGGAGACTACGAGCAGTACTTC. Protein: CASSGATGDYEQYF. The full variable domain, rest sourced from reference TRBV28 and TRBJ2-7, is DVKVTQSSRYLVKRTGEKVFLECVQDMDHENMFWYRQDPGLGLRLIYFSYDVKMKEKGDIPEGYSVSREKKERFSLILESASTNQTSMYLCASSGATGDYEQYFGPGTRLTVT.

In nucleotides, the CDR3 is TGCGCCAGCAGCTTGGAGGGTTATAAAAACATTCAGTACTTC. Translating it yields CASSLEGYKNIQYF. The gene calls are TRBV5-1 and TRBJ2-4; no clear D. Trimming cost V 0 bases and J 4 bases, with 8 bases left between them. From germline, CDR1 is SGHRS and CDR2 YFSETQ. This CDR3 spans 14 amino acids.

CDR3 DNA sequence: TGTGCCAGCAGGCCTCCTCTGGGCGGGCTTTACAATGAGCAGTTCTTC. Translating it yields CASRPPLGGLYNEQFF. V is TRBV28 and J is TRBJ2-1; possible D gene TRBD2, 5 bases. V was clipped by 6 bases and J by 4 bases, with 19 bases between them. The germline V gene encodes CDR1 MDHEN and CDR2 SYDVKM. The CDR3 has 16 amino acids. The full variable domain, its missing parts supplied by reference TRBV28 and TRBJ2-1, is DVKVTQSSRYLVKRTGEKVFLECVQDMDHENMFWYRQDPGLGLRLIYFSYDVKMKEKGDIPEGYSVSREKKERFSLILESASTNQTSMYLCASRPPLGGLYNEQFFGPGTRLTVL.

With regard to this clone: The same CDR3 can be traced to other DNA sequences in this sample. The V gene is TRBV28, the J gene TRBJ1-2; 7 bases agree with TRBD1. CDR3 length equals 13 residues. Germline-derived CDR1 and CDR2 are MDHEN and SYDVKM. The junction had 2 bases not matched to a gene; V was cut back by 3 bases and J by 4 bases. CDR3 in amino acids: CASSLDRSYGYTF. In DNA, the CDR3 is TGTGCCAGCAGTTTGGACAGGAGCTATGGCTACACCTTC.

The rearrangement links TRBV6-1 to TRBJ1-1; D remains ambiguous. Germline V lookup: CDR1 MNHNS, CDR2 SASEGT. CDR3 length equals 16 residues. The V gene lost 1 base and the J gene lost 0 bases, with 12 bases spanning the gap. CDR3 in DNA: TGTGCCAGCAGTGAAGGGAGGGCCCACCTGAACACTGAAGCTTTCTTT. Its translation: CASSEGRAHLNTEAFF.

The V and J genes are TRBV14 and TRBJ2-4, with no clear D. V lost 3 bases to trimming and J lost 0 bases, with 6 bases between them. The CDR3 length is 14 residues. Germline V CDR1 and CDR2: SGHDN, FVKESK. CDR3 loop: CASSHYLAKNIQYF. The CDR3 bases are TGTGCCAGCAGCCATTACCTAGCCAAAAACATTCAGTACTTC.

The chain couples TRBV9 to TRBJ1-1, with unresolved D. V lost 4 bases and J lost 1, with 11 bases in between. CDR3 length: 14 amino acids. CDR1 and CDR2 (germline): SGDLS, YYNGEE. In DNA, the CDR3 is TGTGCCAGCAGCCCTAGCCCCAGGAACACTGAAGCTTTCTTT. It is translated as CASSPSPRNTEAFF.

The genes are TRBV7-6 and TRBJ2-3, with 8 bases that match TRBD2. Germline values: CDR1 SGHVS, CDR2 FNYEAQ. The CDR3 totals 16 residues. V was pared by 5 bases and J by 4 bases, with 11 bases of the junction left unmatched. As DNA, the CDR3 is TGTGCCAGCAGCCCCCGGGGGGGGGCCCGGGCAGATACGCAGTATTTT. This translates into CASSPRGGARADTQYF.

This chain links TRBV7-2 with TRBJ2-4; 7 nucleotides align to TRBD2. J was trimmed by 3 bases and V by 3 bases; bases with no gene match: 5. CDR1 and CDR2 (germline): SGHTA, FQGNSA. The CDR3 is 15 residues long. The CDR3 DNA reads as TGTGCCAGCAGCTTGGTTGGGACTAACAAAAACATTCAGTACTTC. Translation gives CASSLVGTNKNIQYF.

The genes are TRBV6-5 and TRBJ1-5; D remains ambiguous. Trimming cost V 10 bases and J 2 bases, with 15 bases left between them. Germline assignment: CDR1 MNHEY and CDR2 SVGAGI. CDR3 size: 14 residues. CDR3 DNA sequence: TGTGCCACCGCGGGTCACACCGGCAATCAGCCCCAGCATTTT. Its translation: CATAGHTGNQPQHF.

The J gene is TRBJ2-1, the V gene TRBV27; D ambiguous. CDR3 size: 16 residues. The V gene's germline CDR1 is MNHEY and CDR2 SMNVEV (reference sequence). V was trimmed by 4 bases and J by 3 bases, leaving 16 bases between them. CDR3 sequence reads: CASSSPSRQIYNEQFF. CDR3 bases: TGTGCCAGCAGTTCCCCCTCCAGGCAGATCTACAATGAGCAGTTCTTC.

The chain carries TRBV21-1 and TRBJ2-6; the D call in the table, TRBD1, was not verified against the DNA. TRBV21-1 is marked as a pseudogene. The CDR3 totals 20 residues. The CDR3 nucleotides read TGTGCCAGCAGCACCAAAGGAACCGGGACAGGGCCACCTGGGGCCAACGTCCTGACTTTC. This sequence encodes CASSTKGTGTGPPGANVLTF.